This T cell receptor beta chain was sequenced for a study of shared clonotypes between healthy human individuals (dated by TCRdb to 2018 to 2020). Describing the broader study: A few men and a couple of women, aged 18 to 49 years, made up the cohort. Blood TCR repertoires of a handful of healthy adults were deeply sequenced to estimate repertoire size and the extent of clonotype sharing between individuals. For each donor, CD4 naive and CD4 memory were each given three plates, CD8 naive was given two plates, and CD8 memory was given one plate. Per donor, leukapheresis produced somewhere between about 0.8 and 9 billion PBMCs. To increase sequencing depth and limit assay-specific biases, TCR repertoire library preparation and sequencing were carried out by different laboratories using diverse techniques. Results the study describes overall, beyond this receptor: Only blood was sampled, and tissue TCR repertoires likely differ from those in blood. Compared with non-shared clonotypes, clonotypes shared by all four sorted-subset donors had higher generation probabilities. The small number of donors limited the genetic and exposure-history diversity represented. Rarefaction of sorted-subset datasets indicated incomplete sequencing despite the large sequencing depth. Sharing across several donors was observed for around 5% of naive CD4, over 3% of naive CD8, over 2% of memory CD4, and around 0.42% of memory CD8 clonotypes. Naive subsets generally had larger estimated clonotype richness than memory subsets did. Pairwise subsampling led to the expectation that sequencing depth would affect the degree of clonotype sharing among donors.

Note on this clone: Its binding antigen is unknown. No base qualities exist here, and no much larger clone lies one base off it.

The CDR3, from cysteine to phenylalanine, totals 13 residues. Just CDR3 DNA is preserved here, 39 bases in frame from base 1. Between the V and J ends, shortened by 2 bases and 3 bases respectively, the junction contains 8 bases. In the germline V gene, CDR1 corresponds to SQVTM and CDR2 to ANQGSEA. Healthy HIV-negative adults with no recently reported acute infections or vaccinations were included as donors. Only Caucasian adults living in Nashville, Tennessee, USA were represented among the donors. Magnetic negative selection was used to enrich CD4+ T cells, after which naive cells were positively selected on CD45RA and the negative fraction became the memory subset. Blood was obtained by leukapheresis, after which PBMCs were separated by Ficoll-Histopaque density gradient centrifugation and cryopreserved in liquid nitrogen vapor phase. Analytical flow cytometry was used to check the purity and quantity of each magnetically sorted T cell population. Genomic DNA was isolated from every sorted fraction and measured by UV absorbance on a Nanodrop 2000c.

Using the deep immunoSEQ assay, multiplex PCR amplified TCR CDR3 regions from genomic DNA. Genomic DNA extracted from each cell subset was distributed evenly over all wells of several immunoSEQ 96-well plates, and each plate served as one replicate. For sorted subsets, approximately 0.2 ug of genomic DNA, equivalent to tens of thousands of T cell genomes, went into each replicate PCR. The purified libraries were quantified using a Qubit 3.0 fluorometer, sized with a Bioanalyzer 2100, and then quantified again using the KAPA Library Quantification kit. Each immunoSEQ 96-well plate was sequenced on its own single-read 150-cycle Illumina NextSeq 550 flow cell. The published analysis was carried out like this. Because the immunoSEQ output held only junctional sequences and lacked quality scores, the filtering could not match the filtering applied to full-length reads. To assign V/J genes and CDR3, sequences were annotated using PyIR, a Python wrapper for IgBLAST v1.9, with IMGT germline references. Reads with weak V/J assignments (E-value above 1e-6), missing CDR3, stop codons, out-of-frame junctions, or ambiguous translated residues were removed. V3J clonotypes were defined as sequences sharing the same inferred V gene, J gene, and CDR3 amino acid sequence. Percentage overlap between repertoires was calculated by dividing the number of shared unique clonotypes by the size of the smaller repertoire. Richness of each repertoire was evaluated using RTK rarefaction, the Chao1 estimator, and Recon v2.1 estimates of unobserved clonotypes. For all TCRbeta clonotypes obtained by the gDNA method from several donors, generation probabilities were computed with OLGA. Sourced from immuneACCESS, this table was stored by TCRdb with only in-frame sequences that have V and J called. A share of the clones is absent; for the studies checked, an unresolved V gene accounts for under half, and the remainder has no known explanation. The DNA gave D and trimming, while V, J and clone size come from that table. The sample table records around 990,000 clones; roughly 80% of these occur just once. Jointly, the top ten make up 0.85% to 1% of the sample.

Material: memory CD4+ T cells from PBMCs. The sample's cell subset or site, from its label and the paper: CD45RA-negative fraction. The receptor was derived from a man aged 18 to 29 in good health. Some clones in this sample may be carry-over from other donors' samples. The chain was built from TRBV29-1 and TRBJ2-1, with a tentative D gene TRBD1 over 5 matching bases. The CDR3 amino acid sequence is: CSVERDSYNEQFF. Here is the DNA: TGCAGCGTTGAACGAGACAGCTACAATGAGCAGTTCTTC.